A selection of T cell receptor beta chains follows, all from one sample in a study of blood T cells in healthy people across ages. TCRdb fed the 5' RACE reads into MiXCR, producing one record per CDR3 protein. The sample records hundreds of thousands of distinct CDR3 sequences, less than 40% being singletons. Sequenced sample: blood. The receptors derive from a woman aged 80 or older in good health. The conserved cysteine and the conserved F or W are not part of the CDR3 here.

ASSRPGSYEQY	TRBV7-9	NA
ASSRTGVRLSNQPQH	TRBV5-5	TRBJ1-5
ASSKGQGAGNSPLH	TRBV7-8	TRBJ1-6
ASSSRELHSYEQY	TRBV7-3	TRBJ2-7
ASSFVSGTTSQETQY	TRBV7-9	TRBJ2-5
ASSDQGNTEAF	TRBV7-2	TRBJ1-1
ASSHDFARGQY	TRBV4-3	TRBJ2-3
SARVNRMETQY	TRBV20-1	TRBJ2-5
ASSRRGGARTDTQY	TRBV7-9	TRBJ2-3
SARAGQLLQETQY	TRBV20-1	TRBJ2-5
ASSQGWGDYGYT	TRBV4-3	TRBJ1-2
ASSLGPRDKDEQY	TRBV5-1	NA
ASSGRTENYGYT	TRBV6-1	TRBJ1-2
AWSVEQSTDTQY	TRBV30	TRBJ2-3
ASSLLTVSSYNEQF	TRBV7-9	TRBJ2-1
ASSPAGGGFYNEQF	TRBV7-3	TRBJ2-1
ASTLPGPGDTEAF	TRBV13	TRBJ1-1
ASSADRGGVGNTIY	TRBV7-2	TRBJ1-3
SVTGQVYSTDTQY	TRBV29-1	TRBJ2-3
SANLFGAQETQY	TRBV20-1	TRBJ2-5
ASAAAGSTDTQY	TRBV10-3	TRBJ2-3
ASSPGEGIYGYT	TRBV7-6	TRBJ1-2
ASSTTGSGQPQH	TRBV28	TRBJ1-5
ASRQRREETQY	TRBV5-1	TRBJ2-5
ASSQRADPHDTQY	TRBV4-3	TRBJ2-3
SVEKGGLETQY	TRBV29-1	TRBJ2-5
ASSEVGEKLF	TRBV6-4	TRBJ1-4
ASSWGQGVTEAF	TRBV5-1	TRBJ1-1
SVDQLADYNEQF	TRBV29-1	TRBJ2-1
ASRGGQSNTGELF	TRBV12-3/TRBV12-4	TRBJ2-2
ASRPGTGGAGQPQH	TRBV2	TRBJ1-5
ASSSYRRLPDTQY	TRBV7-8	TRBJ2-3
ASSQGLAESYEQY	TRBV5-1	TRBJ2-7
ASSAGTSLDTQY	TRBV19	TRBJ2-3
ASSRLDRLNTEAF	TRBV18	TRBJ1-1
AWSSPGGAMY	TRBV30	TRBJ2-7
ASRLGNQETQY	TRBV7-7	TRBJ2-5
SARDSATATWSYT	TRBV20-1	TRBJ1-2
ASSSRTRDANTEAF	TRBV7-2	TRBJ1-1
SARDGGTDYNEQF	TRBV20-1	TRBJ2-1
ASSVAGTTTDTQY	TRBV7-8	TRBJ2-3
ASTGTSRAQY	TRBV2	TRBJ2-5
ASSPNYRGQGYT	TRBV5-4	TRBJ1-2
ASRGTGKGETQY	TRBV25-1	TRBJ2-5
ASSDGGSYNEQF	TRBV7-8	TRBJ2-1
SAYSGAGGNEQF	TRBV20-1	TRBJ2-1
ASSLTAEGEKRF	TRBV5-1	TRBJ1-4
ASSGGVRYEQY	TRBV5-1	TRBJ2-7
ASSFLGQGTDTQY	TRBV28	TRBJ2-3
AWTPGRRNGYT	TRBV30	TRBJ1-2
AWSPGQEGTEAF	TRBV30	TRBJ1-1
ASSYGGTLEETQY	TRBV6-5	TRBJ2-5
ATSDRIDYGYT	TRBV24-1	TRBJ1-2
ASRGNVYNEQY	TRBV19	TRBJ2-7
ASSQAGSPTDTQY	TRBV4-3	TRBJ2-3
ASSLVSPGTGTEAF	TRBV27	TRBJ1-1
AISPRPNWDTEAF	TRBV10-3	TRBJ1-1